These 14 T cell receptor beta chains originate from one sample sequenced in a study of response to subunit inactivated influenza vaccine. TCRdb reprocessed the RT-PCR reads via MiXCR and lists one record per CDR3 protein. Of about 170,000 distinct CDR3 sequences listed, approximately 12% are singletons. This sample also belongs to another study, concerning T cells expressing NK-cell markers. Per that study: The authors generated TCR beta cDNA through 5'RACE template switching with UMIs.

This sample comprised CD8+ T cells sorted from PBMCs, obtained roughly 12 days after vaccination. These receptors were collected from a man in his fifties or sixties who received an inactivated influenza vaccine.

The rearrangement joins TRBV4-1 to TRBJ1-5; D unclear. CDR1 MGHRA and CDR2 YSYEKL come from the germline V gene. The CDR3 is 15 residues long. The ends were cut back, 2 bases at V and 0 bases at J, with 8 bases in the middle. CDR3 loop: CASSQSLDSNQPQHF. The CDR3 region has the DNA TGCGCCAGCAGCCAAAGTTTGGATAGCAATCAGCCCCAGCATTTT.

This clonotype was detected many times. V is TRBV4-3 and J is TRBJ2-7, with TRBD1 as a possible D gene (6 bases). CDR3 length: 15 amino acids. Germline V CDR1 and CDR2: LGHNA, YSLEER. Between the trimmed V and J ends, which lost 0 bases and 3 bases, there was a span of 12 bases. CDR3 bases: TGCGCCAGCAGCCAAGATGTAGGGGGATTCTACGAGCAGTACTTC. Encoded protein: CASSQDVGGFYEQYF.

This clonotype was seen more than once but under ten times. The chain has TRBV7-6 and TRBJ2-3; TRBD2 matches 7 bases. Germline V gives CDR1 SGHVS, CDR2 FNYEAQ. Trimming at V came to 2 bases and at J to 0 bases, leaving 11 bases not matched to a gene. The CDR3 totals 18 residues. The CDR3 sequence is CASSLRPGGGGSTDTQYF. The CDR3 DNA reads as TGTGCCAGCAGCTTACGGCCCGGTGGCGGGGGTAGCACAGATACGCAGTATTTT.

As concerns this clonotype: This may come from a read error, since a much larger clone is one base off. The chain links TRBV4-3 to TRBJ1-5; D gene uncertain. CDR3 size: 12 residues. Germline CDR1 reads LGHNA; CDR2 reads YSLEER. DNA for the CDR3: TGCGCCAGCAGCCAAGATGGTCAGCCCCAGAATTTT. This gives the protein CASSQDGQPQNF.

This clonotype came up many times. The chain is built from TRBV4-2 and TRBJ2-2, with D perhaps matching TRBD2 (6 bases). The CDR3 consists of 15 residues. CDR1 and CDR2 (germline): LGHNA, YNFKEQ. Trimming removed 1 base from V and 0 bases from J, with 6 bases in between. The CDR3 nucleotides read TGTGCCAGCAGCCAAGGGGACTCGAACACCGGGGAGCTGTTTTTT. Translation gives CASSQGDSNTGELFF.

A few counts support this clonotype. This chain joins TRBV29-1 and TRBJ2-3; the match to TRBD2 covers 9 bases. CDR1 is SQVTM and CDR2 is ANQGSEA in the germline V gene. The CDR3 sequence is 17 residues long. The V and J ends lost 7 bases and 0 bases, in that order; junction bases with no gene match: 14. CDR3 DNA sequence: TGCAGCGGTAGCGGGGGACCTAGCTTCGTTAGCACAGATACGCAGTATTTT. Its translation is CSGSGGPSFVSTDTQYF.

The CDR3 reads CASSFGSSRPLHF. In DNA form, the CDR3 reads TGTGCCAGCAGTTTCGGCTCGAGTAGACCCCTCCACTTT. The chain is built from TRBV28 and TRBJ1-6; no clear D. The CDR3 extends over 13 amino acids. Germline V gene sequence: CDR1 MDHEN, CDR2 SYDVKM. V was pared by 3 bases and J by 12 bases, with 12 bases between. The full variable domain, in which reference TRBV28 and TRBJ1-6 provide the parts outside the CDR3, is DVKVTQSSRYLVKRTGEKVFLECVQDMDHENMFWYRQDPGLGLRLIYFSYDVKMKEKGDIPEGYSVSREKKERFSLILESASTNQTSMYLCASSFGSSRPLHFGNGTRLTVT.

This clonotype was counted ten times or more. The rearrangement joins TRBV11-1 to TRBJ1-3; possibly TRBD1 for D (5 bases). Germline V CDR1 and CDR2: SGHAT, FQDESV (reference sequence). Trimming shortened V by 5 bases and J by 0 bases, and 17 bases separated the two germline ends. This CDR3 spans 17 amino acids. Here the CDR3 DNA reads TGTGCCAGCAGCCTAAGGGACTCCTTTCTCTCTGGAAACACCATATATTTT. It yields the protein CASSLRDSFLSGNTIYF.

The chain has TRBV10-2 and TRBJ2-2; tentatively, D is TRBD1 (6 bases). Trimming cost V 7 bases and J 7 bases, with 19 bases left between them. The CDR3 contains 15 residues. From germline, CDR1 is WSHSY and CDR2 SAAADI. CDR3 residues: CASIPPGHPFGELFF. CDR3 DNA: TGCGCCAGCATCCCTCCGGGACACCCCTTCGGGGAGCTGTTTTTT.

This clonotype was seen more than once but under ten times. The chain links TRBV7-8 to TRBJ2-5; no reliable D call. CDR1 and CDR2 (germline): SGHVS, FQNEAQ. Deletions cut 5 bases from V and 2 bases from J, with 15 bases between. The CDR3 totals 15 residues. The DNA of the CDR3 is TGTGCCAGCAGCCCTAAAAATCTAGGTCAAGAGACCCAGTACTTC. Translation gives CASSPKNLGQETQYF.

The chain joins TRBV13 to TRBJ2-7; TRBD1 is a possible D gene (6 bases). This CDR3 has 16 residues. Trimming stripped 6 bases from V and 7 bases from J, with 25 bases between. Germline V gives CDR1 PRHDT, CDR2 FYEKMQ (reference sequence). Written as DNA, the CDR3 is TGTGCCAGCAGATCAACTTCCGGACAGTCGGTGTCTGAGCAGTACTTC. Amino acids: CASRSTSGQSVSEQYF.

CDR3 in amino acids: CASSWVSSGNTIYF. DNA for the CDR3: TGTGCCAGCAGTTGGGTGAGCTCTGGAAACACCATATATTTT. V gene TRBV12-3 or TRBV12-4 combines with J gene TRBJ1-3; D remains ambiguous. The CDR3 consists of 14 residues. Trimming removed 4 bases at V and 0 bases at J, with 7 bases between.

This clonotype has a handful of counts. The chain carries TRBV7-9 and TRBJ2-2; D remains ambiguous. The CDR3 spans 15 residues. The V end lost 8 bases, the J end lost 0 bases, and 13 bases lay between the germline ends. Germline values: CDR1 SEHNR, CDR2 FQNEAQ (reference sequence). CDR3 nucleotides: TGTGCCAGCCCCGGCCGCTCCCCGAACACCGGGGAGCTGTTTTTT. Protein sequence: CASPGRSPNTGELFF. Full variable domain (outside the CDR3, taken from reference TRBV7-9 and TRBJ2-2): DTGVSQNPRHKITKRGQNVTFRCDPISEHNRLYWYRQTLGQGPEFLTYFQNEAQLEKSRLLSDRFSAERPKGSFSTLEIQRTEQGDSAMYLCASPGRSPNTGELFFGEGSRLTVL.

This chain links TRBV9 with TRBJ1-6; maybe TRBD1 (6 bases). The CDR3 extends over 17 amino acids. V gave up 4 bases and J gave up 2 bases, with 16 bases separating them. Germline V lookup: CDR1 SGDLS, CDR2 YYNGEE. The CDR3 DNA reads TGTGCCAGCAGCCAAAAAGCAGGGGAAGCCTATAATTCACCCCTCCACTTT. It specifies CASSQKAGEAYNSPLHF.